The 3 T cell receptor beta chains in this list originate from one sample, sequenced in a study of spatial heterogeneity in lung cancer. General study findings and limits: Counts of expanded intratumoral alpha and beta TCRs tracked tumor mutation counts.

TCRdb re-derived calls from the 5' RACE reads in MiXCR, one entry per CDR3 protein. The data contain under 20,000 distinct CDR3 sequences, 6.2% of them singletons. As to time point: sample taken at primary tumor resection. No antigen is known for these receptors. The sequencing used lung tumor tissue, collected at surgery. These receptor sequences come from a male donor with early-stage non-small cell lung cancer.

This clonotype was seen at least ten times. As an off-target read in a library built for alpha chains, this beta chain has a frequency of little significance. J is TRBJ2-5 and V is TRBV15, with D perhaps matching TRBD1 (6 bases). The CDR3 runs 14 residues. The ends were cut back, 3 bases at V and 1 base at J, with 9 bases in the middle. From germline, CDR1 is LNHNV and CDR2 YYDKDF (reference sequence). The CDR3 DNA follows: TGTGCCACCAGCAGGACAGGATTCCAAGAGACCCAGTACTTC. This codes for CATSRTGFQETQYF.

Judged by abundance, this clonotype is medium-sized. A library made for alpha chains picked up this beta chain off target, so its size means little. The chain joins TRBV29-1 to TRBJ1-1; D not resolved. The CDR3 runs to 12 residues. Germline V gene data show CDR1 as SQVTM and CDR2 as ANQGSEA. CDR3 sequence reads: CTLPRCDTEAFF. In DNA form, the CDR3 reads TGCACACTGCCCCGTTGCGACACTGAAGCTTTCTTT.

This clonotype has a count of ten or more. The library was built for alpha chains, so this beta chain is an off-target read and its size means little. V and J are TRBV28 and TRBJ2-3; unclear D gene. V was cut by 3 bases and J by 10 bases, with 11 bases left in between. The CDR3 has 12 amino acids. Germline CDR1 and CDR2: MDHEN and SYDVKM. CDR3 in amino acids: CASSFPGLSQYF. DNA for the CDR3: TGTGCCAGCAGTTTTCCTGGGCTTTCGCAGTATTTT.